This T cell receptor (beta chain) was profiled in a study of metastatic and nonmetastatic thyroid tumors. Every patient underwent thyroid surgery untreated. There are a few counts of this clone. V lost 1 base to trimming and J lost 2 bases, with 11 bases between them. The CDR3 sequence is 15 residues long. Germline V gives CDR1 LNHDA, CDR2 SQIVND (reference sequence). In the original processing: To classify distant metastasis in papillary thyroid cancer, a model was built from CDR3 differences across clinicopathological groups. Using MiXCR, TCRdb reanalyzed the PCR reads. The authors' filters were not applied to this entry. In the table there are approximately 31,000 clones, 18% of which are singletons.

The gene calls are TRBV19 and TRBJ2-5; D gene unclear. The sequence came from a female donor with papillary thyroid cancer or a benign thyroid nodule (not recorded which). Some clones in this sample may be carry-over from other donors' samples. Sequencing was performed on blood. CDR3 bases: TGTGCCAGTAGTATAGCCCCCGTATCACAAGAGACCCAGTACTTC. Translating it yields CASSIAPVSQETQYF.